This T cell receptor beta chain was observed in a study of control samples from healthy donors and cancer patients. Only in-frame clones appear in the TCRdb table, and some are missing; sequencing was by immunoSEQ multiplex PCR. The sample yields tens of thousands of clones, about nine tenths seen once. CDR1 is MDHEN and CDR2 is SYDVKM in the germline V gene. V lost 5 bases to trimming and J lost 7 bases, with 15 bases between them. This CDR3 comprises 14 residues. This TCR came from a man aged 25-45 years in good health. The sample consisted of blood. This sequence joins TRBV28 and TRBJ1-5; D unresolved. CDR3 sequence: CASSIRGVGQPQHF. CDR3 DNA sequence: TGTGCCAGCAGTATACGGGGAGTGGGCCAGCCCCAGCATTTT.